The 18 T cell receptor beta chains below all came from one sample that was sequenced in a study of beta chain features in type 1 diabetes. Regarding the study as a whole: Moderately but significantly shorter TCRB CDR3s were found in Type 1 diabetes patients in all four CD4+ subsets.

Their recognized antigens are unknown. Isolated RNA was reverse transcribed in full, so expressed TCRB transcripts were sequenced. Repertoires were generated with immunoSEQ multiplex PCR, while TCRdb's copy carries only in-frame clones and drops some. Of roughly 260,000 clones in the sample, about a fifth were seen once. The specimen was naive CD4+ T cells from blood. These receptors came from a middle-aged woman with type 1 diabetes.

V gene TRBV29-1 combines with J gene TRBJ2-7; D perhaps matches TRBD1 (5 bases). Per the germline V gene, CDR1 is SQVTM and CDR2 is ANQGSEA. The V end lost 1 base, the J end lost 7 bases, and 14 bases lay between the germline ends. CDR3 length: 13 residues. Written as DNA, the CDR3 is TGCAGCGTTGAAGGGTTAGGGGCAGGGGAGCAGTACTTC. This codes for CSVEGLGAGEQYF.

The gene calls are TRBV11-2 and TRBJ2-3; tentatively, D is TRBD1 (6 bases). The germline CDR1 and CDR2 sequences are SGHAT and FQNNGV. This CDR3 is 15 amino acids long. V shed 5 bases and J shed 2 bases, with 14 bases lying between them. As DNA, the CDR3 is TGTGCCAGCAGCCTAGGGACACCCCCCACAGATACGCAGTATTTT. Translating it yields CASSLGTPPTDTQYF.

The J gene is TRBJ2-7, the V gene TRBV28; 7 bases fit TRBD1. The V gene's germline CDR1 is MDHEN and CDR2 SYDVKM. CDR3 length equals 15 residues. V shed 7 bases and J 0 bases; nucleotides not matched to a gene: 9. Here the CDR3 DNA reads TGTGCCAGCACCTCGGGACAGAGGAGCTCCTACGAGCAGTACTTC. Amino acid sequence: CASTSGQRSSYEQYF.

The chain links TRBV28 to TRBJ1-2; a possible D gene is TRBD1 (6 bases). V gave up 4 bases and J gave up 1 base, with 7 bases separating them. CDR1 is MDHEN and CDR2 is SYDVKM in the germline V gene. The CDR3 spans 13 residues. CDR3 sequence reads: CASSSGDNYGYTF. CDR3 sequence (DNA): TGTGCCAGCAGTTCAGGGGATAACTATGGCTACACCTTC.

V usage is TRBV10-3 and J usage is TRBJ2-2; TRBD2 is a possible D gene (5 bases). The CDR3 is made up of 14 amino acids. Germline V CDR1 and CDR2: ENHRY, SYGVKD. V shed 10 bases and J shed 1 base, with 13 bases lying between them. The CDR3 reads CATLGGGNTGELFF. CDR3 coding DNA: TGTGCCACCCTGGGCGGAGGGAACACCGGGGAGCTGTTTTTT.

This clone appeared a few times. The chain links TRBV9 to TRBJ1-6, with D perhaps matching TRBD1 (6 bases). CDR1 is SGDLS and CDR2 is YYNGEE in the germline V gene. The CDR3 is made up of 12 amino acids. V was cut by 7 bases and J by 5 bases, with 7 bases left in between. CDR3 sequence reads: CASRQDNSPLHF. The CDR3 DNA is TGTGCCAGCCGACAGGATAATTCACCCCTCCACTTT.

This sequence joins TRBV11-1 and TRBJ1-1, with a tentative D call TRBD1 (5 bases). CDR1 and CDR2 (germline): SGHAT, FQDESV (reference sequence). This CDR3 has 16 residues. V was cut by 5 bases and J by 0 bases, with 16 bases left in between. The CDR3 nucleotides read TGTGCCAGCAGCATAACCTCTCGGGGGGTGAACACTGAAGCTTTCTTT. This translates into CASSITSRGVNTEAFF. The full variable domain, with the rest looked up from reference TRBV11-1 and TRBJ1-1, is EAEVAQSPRYKITEKSQAVAFWCDPISGHATLYWYRQILGQGPELLVQFQDESVVDDSQLPKDRFSAERLKGVDSTLKIQPAELGDSAMYLCASSITSRGVNTEAFFGQGTRLTVV.

The chain couples TRBV4-3 to TRBJ1-2; D is undetermined. V was cut by 0 bases and J by 5 bases, with 10 bases left in between. CDR3 length equals 14 residues. The germline CDR1 and CDR2 sequences are LGHNA and YSLEER. For the CDR3, the DNA is TGCGCCAGCAGCCAAGAAGCCAACCTTTATGGCTACACCTTC. Translating it yields CASSQEANLYGYTF.

The CDR3 DNA is TGTGCCAGCAGCTCGGACAGGGCCACTGAAGCTTTCTTT. Translating it yields CASSSDRATEAFF. V and J are TRBV11-1 and TRBJ1-1, with 8 bases matching TRBD1. The junction had 2 bases not matched to a gene; V was cut back by 4 bases and J by 4 bases. Germline V gene data show CDR1 as SGHAT and CDR2 as FQDESV (reference sequence). There are 13 residues in the CDR3.

There are a few counts of this clone. The rearrangement joins TRBV6-1 to TRBJ1-1; D is uncertain. The CDR3 is 14 amino acids. The V gene lost 6 bases and the J gene lost 1 base, with 12 bases spanning the gap. Germline V gene data show CDR1 as MNHNS and CDR2 as SASEGT. The CDR3 DNA sequence: TGTGCCAGCAGGACACAGCTCTCGAACACTGAAGCTTTCTTT. Translation gives CASRTQLSNTEAFF.

This clone was observed a handful of times. The chain links TRBV13 to TRBJ2-5, with D tentatively TRBD2 (6 bases). Germline V gene lookup returns CDR1 PRHDT and CDR2 FYEKMQ (reference sequence). Trimming took off 4 bases at V and 5 bases at J, with 14 bases between the two ends. The CDR3 loop spans 14 amino acids. CDR3 nucleotides: TGTGCCAGCAGCTACTCCGGAGGGTTGGAGACCCAGTACTTC. Protein sequence: CASSYSGGLETQYF.

This clone was observed a handful of times. The chain is built from TRBV6-6 and TRBJ2-7; 11 bases are a match to TRBD2. This CDR3 is built from 14 residues. With 8 bases clipped from V and 2 bases from J, the junction kept 5 bases outside the gene matches. The germline CDR1 and CDR2 sequences are MNHNY and SVGAGI (reference sequence). The CDR3: CASGLAGGTYEQYF. The CDR3 coding sequence is TGTGCCAGCGGCCTAGCGGGGGGAACCTACGAGCAGTACTTC.

The chain carries TRBV28 and TRBJ1-5; D not resolved. The germline gives CDR1 MDHEN, CDR2 SYDVKM. The CDR3 contains 14 residues. Trimming cost V 5 bases and J 5 bases, with 13 bases left between them. In DNA, the CDR3 is TGTGCCAGCAGTACGACGACCGGAGATCAGCCCCAGCATTTT. Amino acid sequence: CASSTTTGDQPQHF.

This chain uses TRBV5-4 with TRBJ2-1, with 10 bases lining up with TRBD2. Trimming at V came to 4 bases and at J to 9 bases, leaving 7 bases not matched to a gene. From germline, CDR1 is SGHNT and CDR2 YYREEE (reference sequence). This CDR3 is built from 14 residues. CDR3 amino acids: CASSPPTSGTEQFF. As DNA, the CDR3 is TGTGCCAGCAGCCCGCCTACTAGCGGGACTGAGCAGTTCTTC.

This rearrangement joins TRBV6-5 to TRBJ1-2, with TRBD1 identical over 7 bases. The V and J ends lost 10 bases and 5 bases, in that order; junction bases with no gene match: 4. This CDR3 has 11 amino acids. Germline CDR1 reads MNHEY; CDR2 reads SVGAGI. The CDR3 DNA sequence: TGTGCCACCTGGACAGGATATGGCTACACCTTC. The encoded protein is CATWTGYGYTF.

This clone has just one count. CDR3 DNA sequence: TGTGCCAGCAGTCCGTGGGACTCAGCTGATGGACTGTTTTTT. Its translation is CASSPWDSADGLFF. J is TRBJ1-4 and V is TRBV27; D is possibly TRBD1 (5 bases). The V end lost 5 bases, the J end lost 13 bases, and 20 bases lay between the germline ends. The CDR3 is made up of 14 amino acids. Germline lookup yields CDR1 MNHEY and CDR2 SMNVEV (reference sequence).

The V gene is TRBV9, the J gene TRBJ1-2, with 9 bases lining up with TRBD1. V shed 3 bases and J 8 bases; nucleotides not matched to a gene: 14. The CDR3 is made up of 16 amino acids. The germline gives CDR1 SGDLS, CDR2 YYNGEE. The CDR3: CASSGRTGAPGEGYTF. The CDR3 DNA sequence: TGTGCCAGCAGCGGGAGGACAGGGGCACCGGGAGAGGGCTACACCTTC.

The chain couples TRBV7-2 to TRBJ2-3, with D unclear. The CDR3 sequence is 11 residues long. Germline V gene data show CDR1 as SGHTA and CDR2 as FQGNSA. The ends were cut back, 5 bases at V and 7 bases at J, with 7 bases in the middle. CDR3 nucleotides: TGTGCCAGCAGCCCTTCTAATACGCAGTATTTT. It translates to CASSPSNTQYF.